This TCR beta chain was identified in a study of circulating and synovial CD4+ cells in juvenile arthritis. Study-wide results and caveats: CPL versus bulk CD4 samples: T cell genome counts differed by at least an order of magnitude. These blood cells shared more CDR3 sequences with synovium than bulk blood.

Using immunoSEQ multiplex PCR, the repertoire was profiled, and TCRdb retains in-frame clones only, with some absent. The data contain approximately 31,000 clones, roughly 96% of them singletons. Patients with active juvenile idiopathic arthritis donated these samples. The V end lost 2 bases, the J end lost 7 bases, and 15 bases lay between the germline ends. The CDR3 contains 15 residues. Germline V CDR1 and CDR2: ENHRY, SYGVKD. As regards this clone: The antigen remains undetermined.

The sequence came from a human donor with juvenile idiopathic arthritis. V usage is TRBV10-3 and J usage is TRBJ1-5; a possible D gene is TRBD1 (6 bases). The sequenced sample consisted of CD4+ T cells from blood. This CDR3 is CAISEAGGLGQPQHF. The CDR3 region has the DNA TGTGCCATCAGTGAGGCCGGGGGGCTCGGGCAGCCCCAGCATTTT.